This is a list of T cell receptor beta chains from one sample in a study of control samples from healthy donors and cancer patients. Sequencing used immunoSEQ multiplex PCR; TCRdb keeps in-frame clones, though not all of them. In the table there are 95,000 to 130,000 clones, 75% to 90% of which are singletons. Sequencing used PBMCs. These receptors came from a woman in her 50s with colorectal cancer. Both conserved end residues are trimmed from each CDR3. The D gene is left open where the match is weak.

TRBD2,12,TRBV5-1,TRBJ2-7,ASSWLAASYEQY
TRBD1,12,TRBV5-5,TRBJ1-1,ASSVDRANTEAF
NA,11,TRBV7-7,TRBJ2-5,ASSFWGQETQY
TRBD1,15,TRBV7-3,TRBJ2-1,ASSLGMGQGAVNEQF
TRBD1,11,TRBV25-1,TRBJ1-1,ASRSSGTGKAF
NA,8,TRBV2,TRBJ2-5,ASGEETQY
NA,13,TRBV11-2,TRBJ2-5,ASSFESQALGTQY
NA,13,TRBV6-5,TRBJ2-1,ASSRREPFGNEQF
NA,14,TRBV19,TRBJ1-5,ASSISGGSGNQPQH
NA,13,TRBV9,TRBJ1-5,ASSVASNSGEPQH
NA,12,TRBV2,TRBJ2-4,ASTPDRAKNIQY
NA,12,TRBV19,TRBJ1-6,ASRDIRSGSPLH
NA,13,TRBV7-9,TRBJ1-2,ASSPGFRNDYGYT
NA,11,TRBV7-2,TRBJ2-2,ASSETSGGELF
NA,12,TRBV18,TRBJ2-7,ASSPRTVTYEQY
NA,13,TRBV5-1,TRBJ2-6,ASSSQTSGANVLT
NA,10,TRBV12-3/TRBV12-4,TRBJ2-4,ASSFYRDIQY
NA,10,TRBV5-6,TRBJ2-3,ASSLTTDTQY